Below, 26 T cell receptor beta chains from the same sample are listed, as sequenced in a study of blood T cell repertoires in COVID-19. Only in-frame clones appear in the TCRdb table, and some are missing; sequencing was by immunoSEQ multiplex PCR. The data hold about 39,000 clones, with about 85% observed a single time. The material sequenced was peripheral blood. The source of these receptors is a man aged 60 to 69 with acute or convalescent COVID-19.

This chain connects TRBV10-3 to TRBJ1-2; TRBD1 matches 7 bases. The CDR3 totals 21 residues. Germline-derived CDR1 and CDR2 are ENHRY and SYGVKD. After removal of 3 bases from V and 0 bases from J, the junction contained 22 bases not matched to a gene. For the CDR3, the DNA is TGTGCCATCAGTGACCTCCGGGACAGAGAGCTACCCCGGGATGCTAACTATGGCTACACCTTC. This encodes CAISDLRDRELPRDANYGYTF.

The CDR3 DNA reads TGTGCCAGCAGCTTAAAGTTGTACAGGGGGTCCTACGAGCAGTACTTC. Translating it yields CASSLKLYRGSYEQYF. This rearrangement joins TRBV7-3 to TRBJ2-7; 8 nucleotides agree with TRBD1. V gave up 1 base and J gave up 1 base; unmatched junction bases: 6. CDR3 size: 16 residues. Germline V gene data show CDR1 as SGHTA and CDR2 as FQGTGA. Combining the CDR3 with reference TRBV7-3 and TRBJ2-7 gives the whole variable domain GAGVSQTPSNKVTEKGKYVELRCDPISGHTALYWYRQSLGQGPEFLIYFQGTGAADDSGLPNDRFFAVRPEGSVSTLKIQRTERGDSAVYLCASSLKLYRGSYEQYFGPGTRLTVT.

This chain joins TRBV7-2 and TRBJ2-7; TRBD2 matches 9 bases. The CDR3 has 17 residues. Germline V CDR1 and CDR2: SGHTA, FQGNSA. V lost 0 bases, J lost 2 bases, and 8 bases stayed unmatched. In nucleotides, the CDR3 is TGTGCCAGCAGCTTAGCGGTGGGGACTAGCCACGCCTACGAGCAGTACTTC. Amino acid sequence: CASSLAVGTSHAYEQYF. Full variable domain (outside the CDR3, taken from reference TRBV7-2 and TRBJ2-7): GAGVSQSPSNKVTEKGKDVELRCDPISGHTALYWYRQSLGQGLEFLIYFQGNSAPDKSGLPSDRFSAERTGGSVSTLTIQRTQQEDSAVYLCASSLAVGTSHAYEQYFGPGTRLTVT.

The V and J genes are TRBV3-1 (or the pseudogene TRBV3-2) and TRBJ1-1; D may be TRBD1 (5 bases). V shed 0 bases and J shed 4 bases, with 9 bases lying between them. The germline V gene encodes CDR1 LGHDT and CDR2 YNNKEL (reference sequence). The CDR3 is made up of 14 amino acids. CDR3 region: CASSQEGRGTEAFF. The CDR3 bases are TGTGCCAGCAGCCAAGAGGGGCGCGGCACTGAAGCTTTCTTT.

The V gene is TRBV30, the J gene TRBJ1-1, with D unresolved. The CDR3 runs 14 residues. CDR1 is GTSNPN and CDR2 is SVGIG in the germline V gene (reference sequence). The V gene lost 0 bases and the J gene lost 1 base, with 9 bases spanning the gap. The CDR3 sequence is CAWSVQQQNTEAFF. The DNA for the CDR3 is TGTGCCTGGAGTGTACAACAGCAGAACACTGAAGCTTTCTTT.

This rearrangement joins TRBV27 to TRBJ1-2; 8 bases align to TRBD1. The V segment lost 6 bases and the J segment 4 bases; nucleotides outside the gene matches: 4. Germline CDR1 MNHEY, CDR2 SMNVEV (reference sequence). The CDR3 is made up of 13 amino acids. CDR3 region: CASSPTGGYGYTF. The DNA for the CDR3 is TGTGCCAGCAGCCCAACAGGGGGCTATGGCTACACCTTC.

The chain has TRBV4-1 and TRBJ2-3, with 9 bases lining up with TRBD2. J gave up 4 bases and V 6 bases, and 5 bases lay outside the gene matches. CDR3 size: 14 residues. Germline V lookup: CDR1 MGHRA, CDR2 YSYEKL. CDR3 sequence (DNA): TGCGCCAGCAGATTGGCGGGGGGGCCAGATACGCAGTATTTT. It translates to CASRLAGGPDTQYF.

This clone came up once. The chain employs TRBV28 and TRBJ2-7; 9 bases are shared with TRBD2. The CDR3 runs to 17 residues. Germline CDR1 MDHEN, CDR2 SYDVKM. V trimming: 2 bases; J trimming: 3 bases; junction bases outside the gene matches: 11. CDR3 in amino acids: CASSLRRLAEGGYEQYF. DNA for the CDR3: TGTGCCAGCAGTTTACGCCGACTAGCGGAGGGGGGCTACGAGCAGTACTTC.

This chain joins TRBV28 and TRBJ2-7, with TRBD1 identical over 7 bases. The CDR3 is made up of 15 amino acids. The germline gives CDR1 MDHEN, CDR2 SYDVKM. V gave up 5 bases and J gave up 0 bases; unmatched junction bases: 7. CDR3 protein: CASSKGTASSYEQYF. The CDR3 bases are TGTGCCAGCAGTAAAGGGACAGCTAGCTCCTACGAGCAGTACTTC.

The chain carries TRBV15 and TRBJ2-5, with D maybe TRBD2 (6 bases). The V end lost 0 bases, the J end lost 7 bases, and 18 bases lay between the germline ends. CDR1 and CDR2 (germline): LNHNV, YYDKDF (reference sequence). The CDR3 has 16 amino acids. In DNA, the CDR3 is TGTGCCACCAGCAGAGATCGGGCGGGACCCAGCGGGACCCAGTACTTC. Residues: CATSRDRAGPSGTQYF.

About this clone itself: The junction does not match germline at one end; this may be a read error. V gene TRBV9 combines with J gene TRBJ2-2; D may be TRBD2 (5 bases). The CDR3 runs to 15 residues. Germline values: CDR1 SGDLS, CDR2 YYNGEE. This CDR3 reads CASSPDYPATRELFF. In nucleotides, the CDR3 is TGTGCCAGCAGCCCTGACTACCCCGCCACCAGGGAGCTGTTTTTT.

This chain joins TRBV11-2 and TRBJ2-5, with TRBD2 matching 13 bases. CDR3 length equals 18 residues. Unmatched junction bases numbered 8, after V lost 1 base and J lost 3 bases. The germline CDR1 and CDR2 sequences are SGHAT and FQNNGV. The CDR3 DNA reads as TGTGCCAGCAGCTTAGTCCGGCCGGGACTAGCGGGGAAAGAGACCCAGTACTTC. Its translation is CASSLVRPGLAGKETQYF.

The rearrangement links TRBV28 to TRBJ1-4; D is unresolved. CDR3 length: 14 amino acids. Germline V gives CDR1 MDHEN, CDR2 SYDVKM. V dropped 6 bases and J dropped 7 bases, with 15 bases sitting between them. The DNA of the CDR3 is TGTGCCAGCAGCCGGGGTACCCGGGGTGAAAAACTGTTTTTT. The encoded protein is CASSRGTRGEKLFF.

V is TRBV30 and J is TRBJ1-3; perhaps TRBD1 as D (5 bases). The CDR3 loop spans 15 amino acids. Germline CDR1 GTSNPN, CDR2 SVGIG (reference sequence). V dropped 3 bases and J dropped 0 bases, with 12 bases sitting between them. The CDR3 loop reads CAWSRGTYSGNTIYF. DNA of the CDR3: TGTGCCTGGAGCCGCGGGACCTACTCTGGAAACACCATATATTTT.

The rearrangement links TRBV7-9 to TRBJ2-1; D not certain. The length of the CDR3 is 14 residues. Germline assignment: CDR1 SEHNR and CDR2 FQNEAQ (reference sequence). V was shortened by 7 bases and J by 0 bases, with 10 bases between the two germline ends. In DNA, the CDR3 is TGTGCCAGCACCACCTACAGCTCCTACAATGAGCAGTTCTTC. It codes for CASTTYSSYNEQFF.

The genes are TRBV6-2 or TRBV6-3 and TRBJ1-2; D ambiguous. V lost 4 bases to trimming and J lost 0 bases, with 9 bases between them. In germline, CDR1 is MNHEY, CDR2 SVGEGT. This CDR3 has 14 amino acids. The CDR3 is CASSWKQTNYGYTF. Here the CDR3 DNA reads TGTGCCAGCAGTTGGAAACAGACTAACTATGGCTACACCTTC.

A few counts support this clone. V usage is TRBV5-1 and J usage is TRBJ2-7; D possibly corresponds to TRBD1 (5 bases). This CDR3 region has 12 residues. Trimming removed 2 bases at V and 4 bases at J, with 7 bases between. The germline V gene has CDR1 SGHRS and CDR2 YFSETQ. The CDR3 DNA sequence: TGCGCCAGCAGCTTTCAGGGTTACGAGCAGTACTTC. This translates into CASSFQGYEQYF.

The V and J genes are TRBV6-5 and TRBJ2-1; D perhaps matches TRBD2 (5 bases). From germline, CDR1 is MNHEY and CDR2 SVGAGI. The CDR3 covers 12 residues. V lost 6 bases and J 6 bases, leaving 9 bases between the germline ends. DNA of the CDR3: TGTGCCAGCAGACAAGGAGGCAATGAGCAGTTCTTC. Translating it yields CASRQGGNEQFF.

The V gene is TRBV9, the J gene TRBJ2-3; 9 nucleotides agree with TRBD2. Germline V lookup: CDR1 SGDLS, CDR2 YYNGEE. There are 15 residues in the CDR3. Trimming took 5 bases from V and 6 from J; bases not matched to a gene: 10. CDR3 region: CASSVLRGGMDTQYF. The CDR3 coding sequence is TGTGCCAGCAGTGTGCTGCGGGGGGGCATGGATACGCAGTATTTT. The variable domain in full, completed from reference TRBV9 and TRBJ2-3, reads DSGVTQTPKHLITATGQRVTLRCSPRSGDLSVYWYQQSLDQGLQFLIQYYNGEERAKGNILERFSAQQFPDLHSELNLSSLELGDSALYFCASSVLRGGMDTQYFGPGTRLTVL.

The chain couples TRBV30 to TRBJ2-2, with D uncertain. Germline loops: CDR1 GTSNPN, CDR2 SVGIG (reference sequence). The CDR3 runs 12 residues. The V end was cut by 2 bases, the J end by 3 bases, with 4 bases between. The DNA of the CDR3 is TGTGCCTGGAGTCTAGACACCGGGGAGCTGTTTTTT. Translation gives CAWSLDTGELFF.

The V call is TRBV5-1, the J call TRBJ1-6, with 11 bases aligning to TRBD1. Germline lookup yields CDR1 SGHRS and CDR2 YFSETQ. V lost 2 bases to trimming and J lost 10 bases; unmatched junction nucleotides: 11. The CDR3 has 17 residues. The CDR3 region has the DNA TGCGCCAGCAGCTTACCCACGGGACAGGGGGAGCGATCACCCCTCCACTTT. Translated, it gives CASSLPTGQGERSPLHF.

By proportion, this clone is medium-sized. The chain joins TRBV10-1 to TRBJ2-7; TRBD1 aligns across 12 bases. V trimming: 3 bases; J trimming: 2 bases; junction bases outside the gene matches: 14. CDR3 length equals 19 residues. The germline V gene encodes CDR1 WNHNN and CDR2 SYGVQD (reference sequence). This CDR3 is CASSEGTGGPDVPTYEQYF. The CDR3 nucleotides read TGCGCCAGCAGTGAAGGGACAGGGGGCCCGGATGTACCAACCTACGAGCAGTACTTC.

This clone has just one count. The V and J genes are TRBV6-6 and TRBJ2-1; tentatively, D is TRBD1 (6 bases). From germline, CDR1 is MNHNY and CDR2 SVGAGI (reference sequence). The CDR3 sequence is 13 residues long. The ends were cut back, 7 bases at V and 4 bases at J, with 11 bases in the middle. DNA for the CDR3: TGTGCCAGCACCGACAGGTTTTACAATGAGCAGTTCTTC. Amino acid sequence: CASTDRFYNEQFF.

The chain combines TRBV7-2 with TRBJ1-2; TRBD1 matches at 7 bases. The junction had 6 bases not matched to a gene; V was cut back by 7 bases and J by 4 bases. The CDR3 length is 13 residues. The germline CDR1 and CDR2 sequences are SGHTA and FQGNSA. Here the CDR3 reads CASTPDRIYGYTF. CDR3 nucleotides: TGTGCCAGCACCCCGGACAGGATCTATGGCTACACCTTC.

As DNA, the CDR3 is TGTGCCAGCAGTCCGACGGGACTAGCGGGAGGACGGGCCGGGGAGCTGTTTTTT. Translated, it gives CASSPTGLAGGRAGELFF. This chain connects TRBV6-6 to TRBJ2-2; 15 nucleotides align to TRBD2. The J segment lost 6 bases and the V segment lost 5 bases, leaving 10 bases of the junction unmatched. The CDR3 has 18 residues. Germline CDR1 is MNHNY and CDR2 is SVGAGI (reference sequence).

J is TRBJ2-3 and V is TRBV5-1; D is ambiguous. Germline V gives CDR1 SGHRS, CDR2 YFSETQ. With 0 bases removed from V and 6 bases from J, the gap between germline ends came to 5 bases. The CDR3 has 12 amino acids. DNA of the CDR3: TGCGCCAGCAGCTTGGCACAGGATACGCAGTATTTT. Residues: CASSLAQDTQYF. Based on the CDR3 plus reference TRBV5-1 and TRBJ2-3, the full variable domain is KAGVTQTPRYLIKTRGQQVTLSCSPISGHRSVSWYQQTPGQGLQFLFEYFSETQRNKGNFPGRFSGRQFSNSRSEMNVSTLELGDSALYLCASSLAQDTQYFGPGTRLTVL.